This TCR beta chain was found in a study of blood T cell repertoires in COVID-19. Germline CDR1 GTSNPN, CDR2 SVGIG (reference sequence). J lost 1 base, V lost 2 bases, and 4 bases had no gene match. The CDR3 is made up of 15 amino acids. The assay was immunoSEQ multiplex PCR, and TCRdb's table has in-frame clones only and misses some. The sample consists of a few hundred thousand clones, about four fifths of them appearing once. J is TRBJ2-2 and V is TRBV30; 7 bases agree with TRBD2. Sequencing was done on a sample of peripheral blood. This receptor was obtained from a woman younger than 30 with acute or convalescent COVID-19. Written as DNA, the CDR3 is TGTGCCTGGAGTAAAGCGGGATTGAACACCGGGGAGCTGTTTTTT. Translating it yields CAWSKAGLNTGELFF. The full variable domain, with the rest looked up from reference TRBV30 and TRBJ2-2, is SQTIHQWPATLVQPVGSPLSLECTVEGTSNPNLYWYRQAAGRGLQLLFYSVGIGQISSEVPQNLSASRPQDRQFILSSKKLLLSDSGFYLCAWSKAGLNTGELFFGEGSRLTVL.